These 18 T cell receptor beta chains came from one sample sequenced in a study of high-grade serous ovarian cancer treatment subgroups. Measured with immunoSEQ multiplex PCR; TCRdb has only the in-frame clones, and not every one. The sample yields under 3,500 clones, around 72% seen once. The tumor samples were collected prior to definitive surgery or chemotherapy. The sample comprised tumor tissue. The receptor source for this set is a human donor with high-grade serous ovarian cancer.

This chain links TRBV27 with TRBJ2-1, with 11 bases lining up with TRBD2. CDR1 MNHEY and CDR2 SMNVEV come from the germline V gene (reference sequence). Unmatched junction bases numbered 6, after V lost 2 bases and J lost 12 bases. The CDR3 sequence is 14 residues long. This CDR3 reads CASSLGAGTSGQFF. Here the CDR3 DNA reads TGTGCCAGCAGTTTAGGGGCCGGGACTAGCGGGCAGTTCTTC.

This clone has a handful of counts. This chain's CDR3 is CASTRQGTNTEAFF. CDR3 coding DNA: TGTGCCAGCACACGACAGGGAACGAACACTGAAGCTTTCTTT. The rearrangement uses TRBV6-5 and TRBJ1-1, with TRBD1 identical over 7 bases. This CDR3 has 14 amino acids. The germline V gene encodes CDR1 MNHEY and CDR2 SVGAGI. V was clipped by 7 bases and J by 1 base; unmatched bases: 6.

The chain has TRBV7-9 and TRBJ1-2; no firm D call. The CDR3 consists of 14 residues. Germline V CDR1 and CDR2: SEHNR, FQNEAQ (reference sequence). V shed 0 bases and J shed 1 base, with 6 bases lying between them. DNA of the CDR3: TGTGCCAGCAGCTTAGCGAACAGTAACTATGGCTACACCTTC. Translation gives CASSLANSNYGYTF.

This clone turned up a few times. V is TRBV5-1 and J is TRBJ1-6; the match to TRBD1 covers 12 bases. The trim removed 0 bases at V and 6 bases at J, leaving 4 bases unmatched. Germline CDR1 and CDR2: SGHRS and YFSETQ. The CDR3 covers 17 residues. The CDR3: CASSLVGTGGFNSPLHF. The CDR3 DNA is TGCGCCAGCAGCTTGGTGGGGACAGGGGGCTTTAATTCACCCCTCCACTTT. The whole variable domain, filled in from reference TRBV5-1 and TRBJ1-6, reads KAGVTQTPRYLIKTRGQQVTLSCSPISGHRSVSWYQQTPGQGLQFLFEYFSETQRNKGNFPGRFSGRQFSNSRSEMNVSTLELGDSALYLCASSLVGTGGFNSPLHFGNGTRLTVT.

This sequence joins TRBV7-2 and TRBJ1-6; a possible D gene is TRBD1 (6 bases). Germline CDR1 is SGHTA and CDR2 is FQGNSA. CDR3 size: 15 residues. Trimming cost V 1 base and J 9 bases, with 13 bases left between them. CDR3 sequence reads: CASSLGEGVGSPLHF. CDR3 DNA: TGTGCCAGCAGCTTAGGGGAGGGGGTCGGTTCACCCCTCCACTTT.

The genes are TRBV27 and TRBJ1-5; D is undetermined. Trimming removed 6 bases from V and 5 bases from J, with 8 bases in between. Germline V CDR1 and CDR2: MNHEY, SMNVEV (reference sequence). The CDR3 runs to 12 residues. The CDR3 protein is CASSHNDQPQHF. The CDR3 DNA sequence: TGTGCCAGCAGCCATAACGATCAGCCCCAGCATTTT.

The chain uses TRBV7-8 and TRBJ1-1; tentative D call: TRBD1 (6 bases). Germline loops: CDR1 SGHVS, CDR2 FQNEAQ. CDR3 length: 13 residues. V dropped 5 bases and J dropped 5 bases, with 12 bases sitting between them. CDR3 DNA sequence: TGTGCCAGCAGCCCGACAGGTAGAACTGAAGCTTTCTTT. It is translated as CASSPTGRTEAFF.

The V call is TRBV15, the J call TRBJ1-4, with 8 bases that match TRBD1. The CDR3 runs 16 residues. V lost 8 bases, J lost 0 bases, and 8 bases stayed unmatched. The V gene's germline CDR1 is LNHNV and CDR2 YYDKDF (reference sequence). Written as DNA, the CDR3 is TGTGCCACCCATCCCGGGACAGGTTCAACTAATGAAAAACTGTTTTTT. Its protein is CATHPGTGSTNEKLFF. Full variable domain (outside the CDR3, taken from reference TRBV15 and TRBJ1-4): DAMVIQNPRYQVTQFGKPVTLSCSQTLNHNVMYWYQQKSSQAPKLLFHYYDKDFNNEADTPDNFQSRRPNTSFCFLDIRSPGLGDTAMYLCATHPGTGSTNEKLFFGSGTQLSVL.

This clone was seen more than once but under ten times. This chain links TRBV13 with TRBJ1-2; 11 bases agree with TRBD1. Germline values: CDR1 PRHDT, CDR2 FYEKMQ (reference sequence). Trimming at V came to 4 bases and at J to 5 bases, leaving 12 bases not matched to a gene. The CDR3 is 17 residues long. The CDR3 loop is CASSSDRGRGFVYGYTF. The CDR3 DNA follows: TGTGCCAGCAGCTCGGACAGGGGGCGCGGATTTGTTTATGGCTACACCTTC. The whole variable domain, remainder taken from reference TRBV13 and TRBJ1-2, is AAGVIQSPRHLIKEKRETATLKCYPIPRHDTVYWYQQGPGQDPQFLISFYEKMQSDKGSIPDRFSAQQFSDYHSELNMSSLELGDSALYFCASSSDRGRGFVYGYTFGSGTRLTVV.

With regard to this clone: A junction end diverges from the germline sequence, so it may reflect a read error. The chain uses TRBV27 and TRBJ1-4; D perhaps matches TRBD1 (5 bases). Germline values: CDR1 MNHEY, CDR2 SMNVEV (reference sequence). This CDR3 region has 14 residues. The CDR3 DNA is TGTGCCAGCAGTTTCCGACAGAAAAATGAAAGACTGTTTTTT. It translates to CASSFRQKNERLFF.

Judged by abundance, this clone is large. The gene calls are TRBV11-3 and TRBJ1-1; D uncertain. This CDR3 comprises 17 residues. V was cut by 7 bases and J by 0 bases, with 21 bases left in between. Germline V CDR1 and CDR2: SGHNT, YENEEA. CDR3 coding DNA: TGTGCCAGCACCCACCCGCGAGGCGGGATGATGAACACTGAAGCTTTCTTT. As protein: CASTHPRGGMMNTEAFF.

The V and J genes are TRBV7-2 and TRBJ2-7; perhaps TRBD1 as D (6 bases). The CDR3 is 13 amino acids. V was trimmed by 4 bases and J by 1 base, leaving 8 bases between them. In germline, CDR1 is SGHTA, CDR2 FQGNSA. The CDR3 is CASSYDRSYEQYF. The DNA for the CDR3 is TGTGCCAGCAGCTACGACAGGTCCTACGAGCAGTACTTC.

The V call is TRBV11-2, the J call TRBJ2-7, with 9 positions matching TRBD1. The germline V gene has CDR1 SGHAT and CDR2 FQNNGV. CDR3 length: 14 amino acids. After removal of 5 bases from V and 2 bases from J, the junction contained 4 bases not matched to a gene. CDR3 sequence (DNA): TGTGCCAGCAGCACCGGGACAGGGACCTACGAGCAGTACTTC. Translating gives CASSTGTGTYEQYF.

V and J are TRBV30 and TRBJ1-1, with a weak D call TRBD1 (5 bases). The V gene lost 0 bases and the J gene lost 4 bases, with 9 bases spanning the gap. The CDR3 is made up of 13 amino acids. Germline V gene data show CDR1 as GTSNPN and CDR2 as SVGIG (reference sequence). The DNA of the CDR3 is TGTGCCTGGAGTGTAATGGGGGGCACTGAAGCTTTCTTT. Translating it yields CAWSVMGGTEAFF.

The genes are TRBV5-6 and TRBJ1-4; 7 positions match TRBD1. This CDR3 contains 14 residues. Trimming at V came to 4 bases and at J to 8 bases, leaving 8 bases not matched to a gene. Germline V gives CDR1 SGHDT, CDR2 YYEEEE. The CDR3 DNA reads TGTGCCAGCAGCATTACAGGGGAAGGCGAAAAACTGTTTTTT. Translation: CASSITGEGEKLFF. The full variable domain, completed using reference TRBV5-6 and TRBJ1-4, is DAGVTQSPTHLIKTRGQQVTLRCSPKSGHDTVSWYQQALGQGPQFIFQYYEEEERQRGNFPDRFSGHQFPNYSSELNVNALLLGDSALYLCASSITGEGEKLFFGSGTQLSVL.

The genes are TRBV11-2 and TRBJ2-5; no firm D call. Between the trimmed V and J ends, which lost 0 bases and 6 bases, there was a span of 14 bases. The CDR3 runs to 15 residues. CDR1 is SGHAT and CDR2 is FQNNGV in the germline V gene. The CDR3 DNA reads TGTGCCAGCAGCTTAGATTCTCTGACTCGAAAGACCCAGTACTTC. As protein: CASSLDSLTRKTQYF.

The chain couples TRBV18 to TRBJ2-5; either TRBD1 or TRBD2 may fit D (5 bases each). Germline assignment: CDR1 KGHSH and CDR2 LQKENI. Deletions cut 3 bases from V and 1 base from J, with 9 bases between. The CDR3 is 14 amino acids. The CDR3 protein is CASSPGTTQETQYF. For the CDR3, the DNA is TGTGCCAGCTCACCCGGGACCACCCAAGAGACCCAGTACTTC.

The chain combines TRBV10-3 with TRBJ2-7; D perhaps matches TRBD1 (5 bases). This CDR3 spans 15 amino acids. V was pared by 3 bases and J by 2 bases, with 14 bases between. Germline V gene lookup returns CDR1 ENHRY and CDR2 SYGVKD. CDR3 nucleotide sequence: TGTGCCATCAGTGAAGGGCAGGGTTACCCCTACGAGCAGTACTTC. This gives the protein CAISEGQGYPYEQYF.